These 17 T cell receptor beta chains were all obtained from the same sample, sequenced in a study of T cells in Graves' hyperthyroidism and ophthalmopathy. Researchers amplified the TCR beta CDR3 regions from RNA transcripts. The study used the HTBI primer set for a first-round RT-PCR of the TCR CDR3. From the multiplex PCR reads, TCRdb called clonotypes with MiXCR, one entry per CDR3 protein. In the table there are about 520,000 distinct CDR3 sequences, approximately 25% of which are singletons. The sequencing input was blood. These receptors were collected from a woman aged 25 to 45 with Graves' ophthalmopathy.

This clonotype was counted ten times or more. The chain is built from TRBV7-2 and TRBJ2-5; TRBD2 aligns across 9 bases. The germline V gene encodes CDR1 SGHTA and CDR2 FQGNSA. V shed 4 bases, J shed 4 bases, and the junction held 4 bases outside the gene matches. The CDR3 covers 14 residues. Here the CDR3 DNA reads TGTGCCAGCAGCTCGGGACTAGCCGGAGAGACCCAGTACTTC. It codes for CASSSGLAGETQYF.

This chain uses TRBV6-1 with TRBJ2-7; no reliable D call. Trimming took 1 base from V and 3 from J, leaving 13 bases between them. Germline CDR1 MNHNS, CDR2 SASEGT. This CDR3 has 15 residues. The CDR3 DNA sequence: TGTGCCAGCAGTGAAGGGGCCGGCGGAGTCTACGAGCAGTACTTC. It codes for CASSEGAGGVYEQYF.

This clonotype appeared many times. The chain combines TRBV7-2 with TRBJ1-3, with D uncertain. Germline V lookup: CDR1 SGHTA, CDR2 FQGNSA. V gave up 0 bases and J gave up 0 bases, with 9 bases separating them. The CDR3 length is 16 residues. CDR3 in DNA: TGTGCCAGCAGCTTAGCGGCGGGGATCTCTGGAAACACCATATATTTT. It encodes CASSLAAGISGNTIYF.

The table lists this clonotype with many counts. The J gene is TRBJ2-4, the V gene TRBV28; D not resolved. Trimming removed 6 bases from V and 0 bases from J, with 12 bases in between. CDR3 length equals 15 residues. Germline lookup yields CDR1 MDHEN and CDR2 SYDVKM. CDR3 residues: CASSEWEKAKNIQYF. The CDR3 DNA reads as TGTGCCAGCAGCGAATGGGAAAAAGCCAAAAACATTCAGTACTTC.

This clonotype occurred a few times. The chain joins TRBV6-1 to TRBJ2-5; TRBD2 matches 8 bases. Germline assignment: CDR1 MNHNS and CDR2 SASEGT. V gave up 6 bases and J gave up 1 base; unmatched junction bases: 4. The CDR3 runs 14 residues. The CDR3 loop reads CASRKLAAQETQYF. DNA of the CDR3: TGTGCCAGCAGAAAACTAGCGGCCCAAGAGACCCAGTACTTC.

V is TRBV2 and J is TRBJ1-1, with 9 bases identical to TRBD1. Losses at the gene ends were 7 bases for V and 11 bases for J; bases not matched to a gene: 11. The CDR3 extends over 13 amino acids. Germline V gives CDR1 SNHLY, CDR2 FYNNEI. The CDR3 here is CASNRDRDEAAFF. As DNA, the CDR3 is TGTGCCAGCAATCGGGACAGGGACGAAGCGGCTTTCTTT.

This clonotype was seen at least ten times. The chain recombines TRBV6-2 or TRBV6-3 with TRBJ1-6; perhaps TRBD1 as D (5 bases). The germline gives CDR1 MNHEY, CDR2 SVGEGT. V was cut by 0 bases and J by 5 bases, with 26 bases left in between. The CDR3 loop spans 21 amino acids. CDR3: CASSYSTVDRGLGTDNSPLHF. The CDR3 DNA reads TGTGCCAGCAGTTACTCGACTGTAGACAGAGGATTGGGAACAGATAATTCACCCCTCCACTTT.

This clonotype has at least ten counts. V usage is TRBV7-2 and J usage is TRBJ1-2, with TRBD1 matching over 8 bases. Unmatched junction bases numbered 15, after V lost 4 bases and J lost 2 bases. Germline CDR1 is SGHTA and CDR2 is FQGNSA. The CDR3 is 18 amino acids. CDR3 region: CASSSHPLRQGPNYGYTF. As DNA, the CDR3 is TGTGCCAGCAGCTCCCACCCCCTGAGACAGGGGCCCAACTATGGCTACACCTTC. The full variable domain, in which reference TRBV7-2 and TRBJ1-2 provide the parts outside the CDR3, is GAGVSQSPSNKVTEKGKDVELRCDPISGHTALYWYRQSLGQGLEFLIYFQGNSAPDKSGLPSDRFSAERTGGSVSTLTIQRTQQEDSAVYLCASSSHPLRQGPNYGYTFGSGTRLTVV.

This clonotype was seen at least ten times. CDR3 in DNA: TGTGCCAGCAGTTATAACAAGGGCGACTATGGCTACACCTTC. This gives the protein CASSYNKGDYGYTF. The rearrangement links TRBV6-5 to TRBJ1-2; the D is unclear. CDR1 is MNHEY and CDR2 is SVGAGI in the germline V gene. This CDR3 has 14 amino acids. V lost 3 bases to trimming and J lost 3 bases, with 11 bases between them.

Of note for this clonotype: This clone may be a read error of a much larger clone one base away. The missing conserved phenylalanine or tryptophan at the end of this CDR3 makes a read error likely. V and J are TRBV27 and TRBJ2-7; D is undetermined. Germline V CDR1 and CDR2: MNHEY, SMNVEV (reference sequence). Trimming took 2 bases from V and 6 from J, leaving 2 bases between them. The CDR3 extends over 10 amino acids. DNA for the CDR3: TGTGCCAGCAGTTTAGGCGAGCAGTACTCC. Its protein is CASSLGEQYS.

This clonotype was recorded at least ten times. CDR3 sequence (DNA): TGTGCCAGCACCCCCGAGGGGGCGGGGAATCAGCCCCAGCATTTT. Encoded protein: CASTPEGAGNQPQHF. This rearrangement joins TRBV6-2 or TRBV6-3 to TRBJ1-5; 7 nucleotides align to TRBD1. Trimming at V came to 7 bases and at J to 4 bases, leaving 10 bases not matched to a gene. CDR1 and CDR2 (germline): MNHEY, SVGEGT. This CDR3 has 15 amino acids.

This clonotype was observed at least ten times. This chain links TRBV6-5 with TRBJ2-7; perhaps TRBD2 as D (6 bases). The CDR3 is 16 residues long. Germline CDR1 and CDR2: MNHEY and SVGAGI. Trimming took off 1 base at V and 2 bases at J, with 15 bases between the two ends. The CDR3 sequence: CASSYWGSGRPYEQYF. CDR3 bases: TGTGCCAGCAGTTACTGGGGCAGCGGGCGACCCTACGAGCAGTACTTC.

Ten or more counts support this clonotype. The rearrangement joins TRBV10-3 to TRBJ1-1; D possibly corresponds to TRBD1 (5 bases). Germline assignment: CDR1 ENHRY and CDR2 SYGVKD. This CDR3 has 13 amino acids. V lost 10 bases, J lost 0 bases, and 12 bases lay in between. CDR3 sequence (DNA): TGTGCCACCCGGGACTCCATGAACACTGAAGCTTTCTTT. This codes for CATRDSMNTEAFF.

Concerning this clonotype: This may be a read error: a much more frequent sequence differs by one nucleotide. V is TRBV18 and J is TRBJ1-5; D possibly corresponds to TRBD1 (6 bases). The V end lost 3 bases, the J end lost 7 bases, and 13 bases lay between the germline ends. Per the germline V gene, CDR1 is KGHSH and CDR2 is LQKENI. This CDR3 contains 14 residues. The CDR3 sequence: CASSPESGEQPQHF. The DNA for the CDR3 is TGTGCCAGCTCACCGGAGTCAGGGGAACAGCCCCAGCATTTT.

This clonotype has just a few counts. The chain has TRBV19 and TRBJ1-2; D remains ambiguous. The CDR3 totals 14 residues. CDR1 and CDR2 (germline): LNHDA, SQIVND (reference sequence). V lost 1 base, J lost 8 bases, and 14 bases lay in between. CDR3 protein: CASSIAPVPSGYTF. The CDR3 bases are TGTGCCAGTAGTATAGCCCCGGTCCCCAGCGGCTACACCTTC.

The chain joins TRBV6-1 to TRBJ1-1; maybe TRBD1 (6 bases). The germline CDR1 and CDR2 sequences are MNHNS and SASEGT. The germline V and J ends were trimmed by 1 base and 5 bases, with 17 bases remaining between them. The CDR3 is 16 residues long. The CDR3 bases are TGTGCCAGCAGTGAAGGCCCGGGGCAGGGGAAAACTGAAGCTTTCTTT. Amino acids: CASSEGPGQGKTEAFF.

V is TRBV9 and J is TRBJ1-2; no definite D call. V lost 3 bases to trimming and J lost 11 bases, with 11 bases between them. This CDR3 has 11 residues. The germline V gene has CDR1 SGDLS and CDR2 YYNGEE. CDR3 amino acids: CASSALDKYTF. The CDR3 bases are TGTGCCAGCAGCGCTCTCGACAAATACACCTTC.